This T cell receptor beta chain stems from a study of technical replicates of blood from a handful of donors. Only in-frame clones appear in the TCRdb table, and some are missing; sequencing was by immunoSEQ multiplex PCR. The data show tens of thousands of clones, with 95% to 97% seen just once and approximately 0.2% held by the top ten. Specimen: T cells isolated from PBMCs. The TCR comes from a human donor in good health.

CDR3 bases: TGTGCCAGCAGCTTGGGAGCGGGAGGGGAAATTACCGGGGAGCTGTTTTTT. This codes for CASSLGAGGEITGELFF. This chain uses TRBV5-6 with TRBJ2-2, with TRBD2 matching 10 bases. The CDR3 runs to 17 residues. Germline lookup yields CDR1 SGHDT and CDR2 YYEEEE. The trim removed 0 bases at V and 5 bases at J, leaving 7 bases unmatched.